Listed here is a single TCR beta chain. After removal of 1 base from V and 3 bases from J, the junction contained 6 bases not matched to a gene. Germline V lookup: CDR1 SGHAT, CDR2 FQNNGV. This CDR3 spans 15 amino acids. Each CDR3 protein is one row after TCRdb ran MiXCR on the PCR reads. The sample comprises about 300,000 distinct CDR3 sequences, about 20% of which are singletons, and roughly 0.86% rests with the top ten. This record comes from a study of molecular identifiers for immune sequencing clone quantification. The chain has TRBV11-2 and TRBJ2-7, with 7 bases lining up with TRBD1. The sample consisted of naive CD8+ T cells from blood, with Jurkat cell RNA spiked in. The subset was: FACS-sorted CD8+CD4-CCR7+CD45RA+ naive T cells. The clonotype was recovered from a human donor in good health. Some libraries in this study had Jurkat cell RNA spiked in. CDR3 coding DNA: TGTGCCAGCAGCTTAGTAGACAGGGCCGGCTACGAGCAGTACTTC. It codes for CASSLVDRAGYEQYF.